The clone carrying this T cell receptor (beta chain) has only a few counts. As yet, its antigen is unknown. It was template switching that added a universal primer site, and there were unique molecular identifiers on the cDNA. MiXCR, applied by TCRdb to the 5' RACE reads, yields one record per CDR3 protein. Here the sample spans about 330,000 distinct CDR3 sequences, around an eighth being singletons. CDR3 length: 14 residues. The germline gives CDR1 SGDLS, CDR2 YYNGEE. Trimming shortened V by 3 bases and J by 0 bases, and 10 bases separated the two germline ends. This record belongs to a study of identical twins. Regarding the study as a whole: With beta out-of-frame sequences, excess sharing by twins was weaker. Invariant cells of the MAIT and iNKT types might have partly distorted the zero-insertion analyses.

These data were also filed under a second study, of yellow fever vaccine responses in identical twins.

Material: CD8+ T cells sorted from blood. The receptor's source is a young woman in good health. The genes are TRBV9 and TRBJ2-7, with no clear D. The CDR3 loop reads CASSAHGYSYEQYF. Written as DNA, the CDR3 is TGTGCCAGCAGCGCACACGGCTACTCCTACGAGCAGTACTTC. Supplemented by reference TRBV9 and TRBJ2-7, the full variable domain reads DSGVTQTPKHLITATGQRVTLRCSPRSGDLSVYWYQQSLDQGLQFLIQYYNGEERAKGNILERFSAQQFPDLHSELNLSSLELGDSALYFCASSAHGYSYEQYFGPGTRLTVT.